The 17 T cell receptor beta chains in this list originate from one sample, sequenced in a study of blood T cells in healthy people across ages. It was with a sample-barcoded 5' primer and a J-beta primer mix that a second PCR of roughly 7 to 12 cycles was run. MiXCR, applied by TCRdb to the 5' RACE reads, yields one record per CDR3 protein. The sample lists roughly 1,700,000 distinct CDR3 sequences, 28% occurring once. Sequencing input: blood. These TCRs come from a woman between 25 and 40 years old in good health.

CDR3: CASSLGETDEQFF. The CDR3 DNA follows: TGTGCCAGCAGCTTGGGGGAGACGGATGAGCAGTTCTTC. The rearrangement uses TRBV7-3 and TRBJ2-1; D may match TRBD1 or TRBD2 (5 bases each). The germline V gene has CDR1 SGHTA and CDR2 FQGTGA. The CDR3 loop spans 13 amino acids. The V gene lost 3 bases and the J gene lost 8 bases, with 11 bases spanning the gap.

The chain is built from TRBV12-3 or TRBV12-4 and TRBJ2-3; D gene unclear. This CDR3 is built from 11 residues. V was trimmed by 8 bases and J by 8 bases, leaving 11 bases between them. CDR3 amino acids: CASGSLATQYF. CDR3 bases: TGTGCCAGCGGCTCGTTGGCTACGCAGTATTTT.

This chain uses TRBV30 with TRBJ2-7; D remains unclear. CDR1 GTSNPN and CDR2 SVGIG come from the germline V gene (reference sequence). Trimming took off 0 bases at V and 5 bases at J, with 8 bases between the two ends. The CDR3 consists of 12 residues. The CDR3 bases are TGTGCCTGGAGTGTAGGGCAGAACGAGCAGTACTTC. Residues: CAWSVGQNEQYF.

The gene calls are TRBV12-3 or TRBV12-4 and TRBJ2-2, with D unclear. V gave up 2 bases and J gave up 6 bases, with 7 bases separating them. This CDR3 contains 13 residues. The CDR3 nucleotides read TGTGCCAGCAGTTTAAAGGTCGCCGGGGAGCTGTTTTTT. Translating gives CASSLKVAGELFF.

This rearrangement joins TRBV4-2 to TRBJ2-1; D is undetermined. Looked up from germline, CDR1 is LGHNA and CDR2 is YNFKEQ. The V end lost 1 base, the J end lost 5 bases, and 6 bases lay between the germline ends. The CDR3 totals 13 residues. This CDR3 is CASSQVIDNEQFF. CDR3 nucleotides: TGTGCCAGCAGCCAAGTAATCGACAATGAGCAGTTCTTC.

The V call is TRBV14, the J call TRBJ1-2; no reliable D call. Germline assignment: CDR1 SGHDN and CDR2 FVKESK. V lost 1 base, J lost 8 bases, and 14 bases lay in between. The CDR3 has 14 amino acids. The CDR3 loop is CASSQVVGVEGYTF. For the CDR3, the DNA is TGTGCCAGCAGCCAAGTAGTCGGGGTGGAAGGCTACACCTTC. Looking up the rest from reference TRBV14 and TRBJ1-2 gives the full variable domain: EAGVTQFPSHSVIEKGQTVTLRCDPISGHDNLYWYRRVMGKEIKFLLHFVKESKQDESGMPNNRFLAERTGGTYSTLKVQPAELEDSGVYFCASSQVVGVEGYTFGSGTRLTVV.

V is TRBV28 and J is TRBJ2-3; no firm D call. Germline lookup yields CDR1 MDHEN and CDR2 SYDVKM. With 7 bases removed from V and 6 bases from J, the gap between germline ends came to 11 bases. This CDR3 contains 12 residues. The CDR3 spells CASNDQADTQYF. The DNA for the CDR3 is TGTGCCAGCAATGACCAGGCGGATACGCAGTATTTT.

V gene TRBV12-3 or TRBV12-4 combines with J gene TRBJ2-7, with D possibly matching TRBD2 (6 bases). Between the trimmed V and J ends, which lost 4 bases and 4 bases, there was a span of 14 bases. The CDR3 length is 14 residues. DNA of the CDR3: TGTGCCAGCAGTTATCGGGACTCAGGTTACGAGCAGTACTTC. Protein: CASSYRDSGYEQYF.

As for this clonotype: A much larger clone sits a single nucleotide away, making a read error possible. The chain joins TRBV2 to TRBJ2-1; 13 nucleotides match TRBD2. This CDR3 comprises 15 residues. Germline V gene sequence: CDR1 SNHLY, CDR2 FYNNEI. CDR3 residues: CASREVGLAGSEQFF. Here the CDR3 DNA reads TGTGCCAGCAGAGAAGTGGGACTAGCGGGAAGTGAGCAGTTCTTC.

This clonotype was seen a few times. In DNA form, the CDR3 reads TGCGCCAGCAGCTTGGGCGAGAGCGGAAGCACAGATACGCAGTATTTT. It specifies CASSLGESGSTDTQYF. The rearrangement joins TRBV5-1 to TRBJ2-3, with D possibly being TRBD2 (5 bases). The CDR3 spans 16 residues. Germline CDR1 is SGHRS and CDR2 is YFSETQ. Deletions cut 0 bases from V and 0 bases from J, with 11 bases between.

This clonotype has only a few counts. The chain joins TRBV18 to TRBJ1-1; D remains ambiguous. Germline V gene data show CDR1 as KGHSH and CDR2 as LQKENI. The CDR3 has 12 amino acids. V lost 2 bases to trimming and J lost 6 bases, with 7 bases between them. CDR3 protein: CASSPGRAEAFF. The CDR3 nucleotides are TGTGCCAGCTCACCAGGAAGGGCTGAAGCTTTCTTT.

This clonotype was seen a few times. This sequence joins TRBV5-1 and TRBJ2-2; D tentatively fits TRBD1 or TRBD2 (5 bases each). V lost 5 bases and J lost 3, with 11 bases in between. In germline, CDR1 is SGHRS, CDR2 YFSETQ. This CDR3 is built from 14 residues. The CDR3 DNA reads TGCGCCAGCAGTAGAGGGGACCACACCGGGGAGCTGTTTTTT. It codes for CASSRGDHTGELFF.

This clonotype turned up a few times. The rearrangement links TRBV28 to TRBJ2-7; D may be TRBD1 (6 bases). Germline assignment: CDR1 MDHEN and CDR2 SYDVKM. The CDR3 is made up of 13 amino acids. Trimming took 7 bases from V and 5 from J, leaving 15 bases between them. The CDR3 spells CASNTGQPNEQYF. The CDR3 DNA reads TGTGCCAGCAATACCGGACAGCCTAACGAGCAGTACTTC.

This chain connects TRBV7-2 to TRBJ1-6, with D perhaps matching TRBD1 (6 bases). Looked up from germline, CDR1 is SGHTA and CDR2 is FQGNSA. Trimming pared 4 bases from V and 8 bases from J, leaving 12 bases between. The CDR3 is 14 residues long. CDR3 in amino acids: CASSYRVVDSPLHF. For the CDR3, the DNA is TGTGCCAGCAGCTACAGGGTGGTGGATTCACCCCTCCACTTT.

In this sample, this clonotype turned up a few times. The chain links TRBV3-1 to TRBJ2-1; D is undetermined. The V gene's germline CDR1 is LGHDT and CDR2 YNNKEL (reference sequence). V lost 4 bases, J lost 10 bases, and 14 bases lay in between. The CDR3 loop spans 13 amino acids. CDR3 DNA sequence: TGTGCCAGCAGCCGACAAGGACCACCGGAGCAGTTCTTC. This codes for CASSRQGPPEQFF.

Of note for this clonotype: A much larger clone sits a single nucleotide away, making a read error possible. The CDR3 does not close with the conserved phenylalanine or tryptophan, likely indicating a read error. The chain has TRBV7-2 and TRBJ2-5, with 9 bases identical to TRBD2. Trimming took 2 bases from V and 3 from J; bases not matched to a gene: 4. Germline CDR1 reads SGHTA; CDR2 reads FQGNSA. This CDR3 spans 15 amino acids. The CDR3 nucleotides read TGTGCCAGCAGCTTAACGAGACTAGCGGAAGAGACCCAGTACTAC. Amino acid sequence: CASSLTRLAEETQYY.

As regards this clonotype: A read error is possible here, since a much larger clone lies one base away. The chain uses TRBV27 and TRBJ2-7; 13 nucleotides align to TRBD2. CDR3 length: 18 amino acids. Germline lookup yields CDR1 MNHEY and CDR2 SMNVEV (reference sequence). V was pared by 6 bases and J by 10 bases, with 21 bases of the junction left unmatched. Written as DNA, the CDR3 is TGTGCCAGCAGCCTCGGGACTAGCGGGACCAATTCCCAAGAGGCCCAGTACTTC. Residues: CASSLGTSGTNSQEAQYF.